This T cell receptor beta chain was found in a study of blood T cell repertoires in COVID-19. Across the whole study: Material from acute and convalescent COVID-19 was sourced from the United States, Italy and Spain. T cells, B-cell-depleted T cells, or PBMCs supplied cDNA or gDNA.

Measured with immunoSEQ multiplex PCR; TCRdb has only the in-frame clones, and not every one. This sample yields roughly 480,000 clones, of which roughly 89% are seen a single time; roughly 1% belongs to the top ten. Patients at the Seattle site were enrolled during active infection and followed longitudinally. In germline, CDR1 is SGHRS, CDR2 YFSETQ. V lost 4 bases and J lost 9, with 14 bases in between. CDR3 length: 14 amino acids. The TCR was taken from a man between 18 and 35 years old with COVID-19, enrolled during active disease. The specimen was peripheral blood. V is TRBV5-1 and J is TRBJ1-6; TRBD1 is a possible D gene (6 bases). CDR3 in DNA: TGCGCCAGCAGCGAACAGGGAAACGGTTCACCCCTCCACTTT. The encoded protein is CASSEQGNGSPLHF.